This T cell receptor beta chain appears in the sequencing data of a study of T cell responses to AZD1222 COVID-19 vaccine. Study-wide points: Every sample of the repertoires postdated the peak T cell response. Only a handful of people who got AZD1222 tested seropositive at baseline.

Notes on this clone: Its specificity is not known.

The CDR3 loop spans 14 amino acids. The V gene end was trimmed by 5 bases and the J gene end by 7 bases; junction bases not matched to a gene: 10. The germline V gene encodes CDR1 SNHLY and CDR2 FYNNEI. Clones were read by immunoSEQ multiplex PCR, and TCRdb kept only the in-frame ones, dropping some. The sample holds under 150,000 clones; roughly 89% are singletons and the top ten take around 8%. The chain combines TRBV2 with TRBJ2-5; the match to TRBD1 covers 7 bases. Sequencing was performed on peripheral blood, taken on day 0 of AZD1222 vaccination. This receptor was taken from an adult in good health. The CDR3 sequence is CASSTQGGFGTQYF. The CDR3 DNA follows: TGTGCCAGCAGTACCCAAGGGGGCTTCGGGACCCAGTACTTC.